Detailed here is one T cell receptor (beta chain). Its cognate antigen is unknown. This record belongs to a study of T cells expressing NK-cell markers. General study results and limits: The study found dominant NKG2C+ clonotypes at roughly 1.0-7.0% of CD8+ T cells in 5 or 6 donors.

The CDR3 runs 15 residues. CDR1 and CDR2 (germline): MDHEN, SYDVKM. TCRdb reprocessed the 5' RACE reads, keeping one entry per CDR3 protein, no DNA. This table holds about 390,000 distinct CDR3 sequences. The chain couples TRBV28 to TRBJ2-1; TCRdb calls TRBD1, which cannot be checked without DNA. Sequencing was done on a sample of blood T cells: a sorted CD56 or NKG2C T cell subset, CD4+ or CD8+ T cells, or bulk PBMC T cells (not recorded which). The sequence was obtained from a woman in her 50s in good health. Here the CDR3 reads CASRNAGTGGYEQFF.